A selection of T cell receptor beta chains follows, all from one sample in a study of OX40 agonist ivuxolimab in advanced cancers. Profiling relied on immunoSEQ multiplex PCR, and the TCRdb table lists in-frame clones only, not all of them. The data show tens of thousands of clones, with just over 90% seen just once and around 12% held by the top ten. The source material was CD4+ or CD8+ T cells sorted from blood, sampled in a trial of the OX40 agonist ivuxolimab. Every receptor here comes from an adult with an advanced solid tumor such as melanoma, head and neck, liver or kidney cancer. The CDR3 runs from the conserved cysteine through the conserved F or W. Each record gives: D gene, V gene, J gene, CDR3 protein. A D gene is named only where the DNA matches it firmly.

>.|TRBV2|TRBJ2-5
CASRPSRKTQYF
>.|TRBV7-9|TRBJ1-4
CASSSRFPGLNEKLFF
>TRBD2|TRBV5-6|TRBJ2-7
CASSLALAGWGSYEQYF
>.|TRBV19|TRBJ1-2
CASAGGWGSANGYTF
>.|TRBV7-2|TRBJ2-3
CASSLVASTDTQYF
>TRBD2|TRBV2|TRBJ2-5
CASSKLLAGGGRETQYF
>TRBD2|TRBV5-1|TRBJ2-7
CASSLGALAGVSSYEQYF
>.|TRBV5-1|TRBJ2-7
CASSLSAMTSYEQYF
>.|TRBV28|TRBJ2-2
CASRKAGAGELFF
>.|TRBV7-6|TRBJ1-1
CASSLPLFDTEAFF
>.|TRBV6-1|TRBJ1-2
CASSNPYGYTF
>.|TRBV7-9|TRBJ2-7
CASSFSGASYEQYF
>TRBD1|TRBV11-2|TRBJ2-3
CASSFPGQGGSTQYF
>.|TRBV15|TRBJ1-3
CATSSAPGGVGNTIYF
>TRBD1|TRBV6-6|TRBJ1-2
CAISEGQNIYGYTF
>.|TRBV7-2|TRBJ2-1
CASSGWGQIYEQFF
>TRBD1|TRBV11-2|TRBJ2-7
CASSLKFYRSGGGTYEQYF
>TRBD1|TRBV25-1|TRBJ1-2
CASSESGQYYGYTF